The rows below give T cell receptor beta chains drawn from one sample of a study of blood T cell repertoires in COVID-19. Assay used: immunoSEQ multiplex PCR; TCRdb lists only in-frame clones, some missing. The sample lists 40,000 to 45,000 clones; more than 70% were seen once. Source material: peripheral blood. These receptors came from a human donor in a cohort sampled during active COVID-19. CDR3s include the opening cysteine and the closing phenylalanine or tryptophan. The order of the fields is V gene, clone size, J gene, D gene, CDR3 protein, CDR3 DNA. A D gene is named only where the DNA matches it firmly. Not all rows give a size; the values are once, few, many and, for expanded clones, a class.

V gene: TRBV6-5
clone size: NA
J gene: TRBJ1-5
D gene: TRBD1
CDR3 protein: CASSLQTGGQPQHF
CDR3 DNA: TGTGCCAGCAGTTTACAGACAGGGGGTCAGCCCCAGCATTTT

V gene: TRBV7-9
clone size: NA
J gene: TRBJ1-1
D gene: NA
CDR3 protein: CASSLWGRKDTEAFF
CDR3 DNA: TGTGCCAGCAGCTTATGGGGGCGCAAGGACACTGAAGCTTTCTTT

V gene: TRBV30
clone size: NA
J gene: TRBJ2-2
D gene: NA
CDR3 protein: CAWKRGVNTGELFF
CDR3 DNA: TGTGCCTGGAAAAGAGGAGTGAACACCGGGGAGCTGTTTTTT

V gene: TRBV12-1
clone size: NA
J gene: TRBJ1-4
D gene: NA
CDR3 protein: CASSLGQGLNEKLFF
CDR3 DNA: TGTGCCAGCAGCCTGGGACAGGGACTAAATGAAAAACTGTTTTTT

V gene: TRBV18
clone size: NA
J gene: TRBJ1-5
D gene: TRBD1
CDR3 protein: CASSPGTANQPQHF
CDR3 DNA: TGTGCCAGCTCACCCGGGACAGCGAATCAGCCCCAGCATTTT

V gene: TRBV5-1
clone size: NA
J gene: TRBJ1-5
D gene: NA
CDR3 protein: CASSPTAGSQPQHF
CDR3 DNA: TGCGCCAGCAGCCCGACGGCAGGGTCCCAGCCCCAGCATTTT

V gene: TRBV4-1
clone size: NA
J gene: TRBJ1-4
D gene: TRBD1
CDR3 protein: CASSQMDREGEKLFF
CDR3 DNA: TGCGCCAGCAGCCAGATGGACAGGGAAGGGGAAAAACTGTTTTTT

V gene: TRBV7-9
clone size: NA
J gene: TRBJ1-2
D gene: NA
CDR3 protein: CASSLTGREVYGYTF
CDR3 DNA: TGTGCCAGCAGCTTGACAGGTCGAGAAGTCTATGGCTACACCTTC

V gene: TRBV28
clone size: few
J gene: TRBJ2-1
D gene: TRBD1
CDR3 protein: CASSRQGRNNEQFF
CDR3 DNA: TGTGCCAGCAGTCGACAGGGGCGGAACAATGAGCAGTTCTTC

V gene: TRBV4-2
clone size: NA
J gene: TRBJ2-4
D gene: TRBD2
CDR3 protein: CASSPGGEAKNIQYF
CDR3 DNA: TGTGCCAGCAGCCCGGGAGGGGAGGCCAAAAACATTCAGTACTTC

V gene: TRBV7-7
clone size: NA
J gene: TRBJ2-7
D gene: TRBD1
CDR3 protein: CASSRGQDYEQYF
CDR3 DNA: TGTGCTAGCAGCAGGGGACAGGACTACGAGCAGTACTTC

V gene: TRBV7-2
clone size: few
J gene: TRBJ2-7
D gene: NA
CDR3 protein: CASSLAGAYYEQYF
CDR3 DNA: TGTGCCAGCAGCTTAGCCGGAGCCTACTACGAGCAGTACTTC

V gene: TRBV4-1
clone size: medium-sized
J gene: TRBJ1-5
D gene: NA
CDR3 protein: CASSQAGRGSNQPQHF
CDR3 DNA: TGCGCCAGCAGCCAAGCTGGCCGGGGAAGCAATCAGCCCCAGCATTTT

V gene: TRBV5-6
clone size: NA
J gene: TRBJ1-1
D gene: TRBD1
CDR3 protein: CASRRYRGMNTEAFF
CDR3 DNA: TGTGCCAGCAGGAGATACAGGGGAATGAACACTGAAGCTTTCTTT

V gene: TRBV5-1
clone size: once
J gene: TRBJ1-1
D gene: NA
CDR3 protein: CASSKGGAPGTEAFF
CDR3 DNA: TGCGCCAGCAGCAAAGGAGGGGCCCCGGGAACTGAAGCTTTCTTT

V gene: TRBV19
clone size: NA
J gene: TRBJ2-1
D gene: TRBD2
CDR3 protein: CASSYPLAGLNEQFF
CDR3 DNA: TGTGCCAGTTCCTACCCACTAGCGGGGTTAAATGAGCAGTTCTTC

V gene: TRBV7-6
clone size: NA
J gene: TRBJ2-2
D gene: TRBD1
CDR3 protein: CASSLPQDRAGGELFF
CDR3 DNA: TGTGCCAGCAGCTTACCCCAGGACAGGGCTGGGGGGGAGCTGTTTTTT

V gene: TRBV14
clone size: NA
J gene: TRBJ2-3
D gene: NA
CDR3 protein: CASSQNRDTQYF
CDR3 DNA: TGTGCCAGCAGCCAAAACAGGGATACGCAGTATTTT

V gene: TRBV19
clone size: NA
J gene: TRBJ2-7
D gene: NA
CDR3 protein: CASSIGAQGTYEQYF
CDR3 DNA: TGTGCCAGTAGTATAGGAGCACAGGGAACCTACGAGCAGTACTTC

V gene: TRBV7-2
clone size: NA
J gene: TRBJ1-2
D gene: NA
CDR3 protein: CASSPVNYGYTF
CDR3 DNA: TGTGCCAGCAGCCCCGTCAACTATGGCTACACCTTC

V gene: TRBV5-8
clone size: NA
J gene: TRBJ2-2
D gene: NA
CDR3 protein: CASSLGRVRNGELFF
CDR3 DNA: TGTGCCAGCAGCTTGGGCAGGGTACGGAACGGGGAGCTGTTTTTT

V gene: TRBV9
clone size: NA
J gene: TRBJ1-2
D gene: TRBD1
CDR3 protein: CASSVEGQLYGYTF
CDR3 DNA: TGTGCCAGCAGCGTAGAGGGACAGCTCTATGGCTACACCTTC

V gene: TRBV3-1/TRBV3-2
clone size: NA
J gene: TRBJ2-7
D gene: NA
CDR3 protein: CASSTRSTYEQYF
CDR3 DNA: TGTGCCAGCAGCACTAGGTCCACCTACGAGCAGTACTTC

V gene: TRBV21-1
clone size: NA
J gene: TRBJ1-4
D gene: NA
CDR3 protein: CASRDRTDNEKLFF
CDR3 DNA: TGTGCCAGCAGGGATCGGACAGATAATGAAAAACTGTTTTTT

V gene: TRBV24-1
clone size: NA
J gene: TRBJ2-7
D gene: TRBD1
CDR3 protein: CATSDRQGYFYEQYF
CDR3 DNA: TGTGCCACCAGTGACCGACAGGGCTACTTCTACGAGCAGTACTTC

V gene: TRBV5-1
clone size: NA
J gene: TRBJ2-7
D gene: TRBD1
CDR3 protein: CASSSWTGSGYEQYF
CDR3 DNA: TGCGCCAGCAGCTCGTGGACAGGGAGCGGCTACGAGCAGTACTTC

V gene: TRBV7-6
clone size: NA
J gene: TRBJ1-3
D gene: TRBD1
CDR3 protein: CASSSLAGGNSGNTIYF
CDR3 DNA: TGTGCCAGCAGCTCCCTAGCAGGGGGGAACTCTGGAAACACCATATATTTT

V gene: TRBV2
clone size: NA
J gene: TRBJ2-1
D gene: NA
CDR3 protein: CASTGEDSYNEQFF
CDR3 DNA: TGTGCCAGCACGGGGGAGGACTCCTACAATGAGCAGTTCTTC

V gene: TRBV3-1/TRBV3-2
clone size: NA
J gene: TRBJ2-2
D gene: TRBD2
CDR3 protein: CASTNRGTSGGANTGELFF
CDR3 DNA: TGTGCCAGCACCAACCGCGGGACTAGCGGGGGGGCTAACACCGGGGAGCTGTTTTTT

V gene: TRBV5-1
clone size: NA
J gene: TRBJ1-2
D gene: TRBD1
CDR3 protein: CASSSSTGSNYGYTF
CDR3 DNA: TGCGCCAGCAGCTCATCGACAGGGTCTAACTATGGCTACACCTTC

V gene: TRBV19
clone size: NA
J gene: TRBJ2-2
D gene: NA
CDR3 protein: CASSASQGLWTGELFF
CDR3 DNA: TGTGCCAGTAGTGCGTCCCAGGGACTGTGGACCGGGGAGCTGTTTTTT

V gene: TRBV3-1/TRBV3-2
clone size: NA
J gene: TRBJ2-7
D gene: NA
CDR3 protein: CASSQLGSEQYF
CDR3 DNA: TGTGCCAGCAGCCAACTCGGTTCCGAGCAGTACTTC

V gene: TRBV3-1/TRBV3-2
clone size: NA
J gene: TRBJ1-2
D gene: TRBD1
CDR3 protein: CASSQRQGRSYGYTF
CDR3 DNA: TGTGCCAGCAGCCAAAGACAGGGGAGATCCTATGGCTACACCTTC

V gene: TRBV6-6
clone size: NA
J gene: TRBJ2-5
D gene: TRBD1
CDR3 protein: CASSYPDRGSETQYF
CDR3 DNA: TGTGCCAGCAGTTACCCGGACAGGGGGTCAGAGACCCAGTACTTC

V gene: TRBV3-1/TRBV3-2
clone size: NA
J gene: TRBJ2-3
D gene: NA
CDR3 protein: CASSQGRGADTQYF
CDR3 DNA: TGTGCCAGCAGCCAAGGTCGCGGGGCAGATACGCAGTATTTT

V gene: TRBV5-1
clone size: NA
J gene: TRBJ2-1
D gene: TRBD2
CDR3 protein: CASSQGTSGGDEQFF
CDR3 DNA: TGCGCCAGCAGCCAAGGTACTAGCGGGGGGGATGAGCAGTTCTTC

V gene: TRBV5-4
clone size: NA
J gene: TRBJ2-1
D gene: TRBD2
CDR3 protein: CASSGMGTSGGGPYNEQFF
CDR3 DNA: TGTGCCAGCAGCGGGATGGGGACTAGCGGGGGAGGTCCCTACAATGAGCAGTTCTTC

V gene: TRBV2
clone size: NA
J gene: TRBJ2-3
D gene: NA
CDR3 protein: CASSERTPYTDTQYF
CDR3 DNA: TGTGCCAGCAGTGAAAGGACTCCCTACACAGATACGCAGTATTTT

V gene: TRBV10-3
clone size: few
J gene: TRBJ1-6
D gene: NA
CDR3 protein: CAISEPTEYNSPLHF
CDR3 DNA: TGTGCCATCAGTGAACCCACAGAATATAATTCACCCCTCCACTTT

V gene: TRBV7-3
clone size: NA
J gene: TRBJ1-1
D gene: TRBD1
CDR3 protein: CASSLDRENTEAFF
CDR3 DNA: TGTGCCAGCAGCTTAGACAGGGAGAACACTGAAGCTTTCTTT

V gene: TRBV3-1/TRBV3-2
clone size: NA
J gene: TRBJ1-1
D gene: NA
CDR3 protein: CASSQQGNTEAFF
CDR3 DNA: TGTGCCAGCAGCCAGCAGGGGAACACTGAAGCTTTCTTT

V gene: TRBV5-5
clone size: NA
J gene: TRBJ1-1
D gene: TRBD1
CDR3 protein: CASSNKGAGDTEAFF
CDR3 DNA: TGTGCCAGCAGCAACAAGGGGGCAGGGGACACTGAAGCTTTCTTT

V gene: TRBV6-6
clone size: NA
J gene: TRBJ1-2
D gene: NA
CDR3 protein: CASSYAGEGYTF
CDR3 DNA: TGTGCCAGCAGTTACGCGGGGGAAGGCTACACCTTC

V gene: TRBV9
clone size: NA
J gene: TRBJ1-3
D gene: TRBD1
CDR3 protein: CASKSGSGGYGNTIYF
CDR3 DNA: TGTGCCAGCAAATCAGGGTCAGGGGGCTATGGAAACACCATATATTTT

V gene: TRBV7-9
clone size: NA
J gene: TRBJ2-5
D gene: NA
CDR3 protein: CASSSTEVMETQYF
CDR3 DNA: TGTGCCAGCAGCAGTACGGAGGTGATGGAGACCCAGTACTTC

V gene: TRBV7-9
clone size: NA
J gene: TRBJ2-3
D gene: NA
CDR3 protein: CASSLDFASASTDTQYF
CDR3 DNA: TGTGCCAGCAGCCTCGATTTCGCTAGCGCCAGTACAGATACGCAGTATTTT

V gene: TRBV11-2
clone size: NA
J gene: TRBJ2-7
D gene: TRBD2
CDR3 protein: CASSLSGTGGALASYEQYF
CDR3 DNA: TGTGCCAGCAGCTTATCTGGGACGGGGGGGGCCCTAGCAAGCTACGAGCAGTACTTC

V gene: TRBV5-5
clone size: NA
J gene: TRBJ1-1
D gene: TRBD1
CDR3 protein: CASSRGQGAGAFF
CDR3 DNA: TGTGCCAGCAGCAGGGGACAGGGGGCTGGAGCTTTCTTT

V gene: TRBV6-5
clone size: NA
J gene: TRBJ1-2
D gene: NA
CDR3 protein: CASSSFNYGYTF
CDR3 DNA: TGTGCCAGCAGCTCCTTTAACTATGGCTACACCTTC

V gene: TRBV18
clone size: NA
J gene: TRBJ1-4
D gene: NA
CDR3 protein: CASSPSGTNEKLFF
CDR3 DNA: TGTGCCAGCTCACCCTCGGGGACTAATGAAAAACTGTTTTTT

V gene: TRBV19
clone size: NA
J gene: TRBJ2-2
D gene: TRBD1
CDR3 protein: CASIGTGGNTGELFF
CDR3 DNA: TGTGCCAGTATAGGGACAGGGGGAAACACCGGGGAGCTGTTTTTT

V gene: TRBV7-2
clone size: once
J gene: TRBJ1-6
D gene: NA
CDR3 protein: CASSLDGHINSPLHF
CDR3 DNA: TGTGCCAGCAGCTTAGATGGACACATTAATTCACCCCTCCACTTT

V gene: TRBV7-2
clone size: NA
J gene: TRBJ1-2
D gene: NA
CDR3 protein: CASSVQGLYYGGYTF
CDR3 DNA: TGTGCCAGCAGCGTACAGGGCCTCTACTATGGTGGCTACACCTTC